These 32 T cell receptor beta chains were all obtained from the same sample, sequenced in a study of vaccination and CD4 T cells after COVID-19. Sequenced with the Oncomine TCR Beta short-read assay was DNA taken from cultured CD4+ T cells. TCRdb passed the PCR reads through MiXCR, listing each CDR3 protein once. The sample includes 9,500 to 15,000 distinct CDR3 sequences, 50% of them seen just once. Antigens for these TCRs are unknown. Treatment in this sample: approximately 10-day PBMC culture with coronavirus spike peptide pools or control peptides (ViraFEST assay). Sequenced: CD4+ T cells from blood, cultured in vitro. All receptors come from a human donor who had recovered from COVID-19.

This rearrangement joins TRBV7-2 to TRBJ1-1; a weak D match, TRBD1 (5 bases). The V gene lost 4 bases and the J gene lost 0 bases, with 15 bases spanning the gap. The germline V gene encodes CDR1 SGHTA and CDR2 FQGNSA. The CDR3 has 16 amino acids. CDR3 nucleotide sequence: TGTGCCAGCAGCTCTCCGCCGGGACTAATGAACACTGAAGCTTTCTTT. Protein: CASSSPPGLMNTEAFF.

This clonotype appeared a few times. The rearrangement uses TRBV30 and TRBJ1-6; TRBD1 agrees at 7 bases. The germline V gene encodes CDR1 GTSNPN and CDR2 SVGIG (reference sequence). The CDR3 covers 14 residues. V lost 7 bases to trimming and J lost 9 bases; unmatched junction nucleotides: 12. This CDR3 is CASGSRGRSSPLHF. CDR3 nucleotide sequence: TGTGCCTCCGGATCAAGGGGGCGTTCTTCACCCCTCCACTTT.

The chain carries TRBV20-1 and TRBJ2-5; TRBD2 agrees at 8 bases. Unmatched junction bases numbered 9, after V lost 5 bases and J lost 4 bases. Germline V CDR1 and CDR2: DFQATT, SNEGSKA (reference sequence). This CDR3 region has 14 residues. The CDR3: CSAPPAGLVETQYF. The CDR3 DNA reads as TGCAGTGCTCCCCCCGCGGGACTAGTAGAGACCCAGTACTTC.

The chain combines TRBV7-9 with TRBJ1-6; the match to TRBD1 covers 8 bases. This CDR3 has 14 residues. Germline V lookup: CDR1 SEHNR, CDR2 FQNEAQ (reference sequence). J lost 8 bases, V lost 4 bases, and 4 bases had no gene match. CDR3 coding DNA: TGTGCCAGCAGCTCTCAGGGGGCTTATTCACCCCTCCACTTT. It codes for CASSSQGAYSPLHF.

The chain uses TRBV5-4 and TRBJ1-1; TRBD1 might be the D (5 bases). V lost 0 bases and J lost 5, with 14 bases in between. The CDR3 contains 15 residues. Germline V lookup: CDR1 SGHNT, CDR2 YYREEE (reference sequence). Here the CDR3 DNA reads TGTGCCAGCAGCTTGGGGGCAGGGTCGGCTACTGAAGCTTTCTTT. It translates to CASSLGAGSATEAFF.

The chain is built from TRBV12-3 or TRBV12-4 and TRBJ1-2, with 7 bases matching TRBD1. CDR3 length: 12 amino acids. Unmatched junction bases numbered 5, after V lost 5 bases and J lost 8 bases. CDR3 in amino acids: CASSLQGKGYTF. The DNA of the CDR3 is TGTGCCAGCAGTCTACAGGGGAAGGGCTACACCTTC.

V and J are TRBV27 and TRBJ2-7, with TRBD1 matching 9 bases. The J segment lost 4 bases and the V segment lost 2 bases, leaving 3 bases of the junction unmatched. Germline lookup yields CDR1 MNHEY and CDR2 SMNVEV (reference sequence). CDR3 size: 14 residues. The CDR3 DNA reads as TGTGCCAGCAGTTTAGGACAGGGGCGTTACGAGCAGTACTTC. Its translation is CASSLGQGRYEQYF.

This clonotype was recorded a few times. V is TRBV30 and J is TRBJ1-1; 8 bases are shared with TRBD1. The germline CDR1 and CDR2 sequences are GTSNPN and SVGIG (reference sequence). After removal of 4 bases from V and 1 base from J, the junction contained 5 bases not matched to a gene. CDR3 size: 14 residues. DNA of the CDR3: TGTGCCTGGACCCACGGGACAGGGAACACTGAAGCTTTCTTT. It specifies CAWTHGTGNTEAFF.

This clonotype was counted once. CDR3 sequence: CASSRNLAGGPETQYF. DNA of the CDR3: TGTGCCAGCAGCCGAAATCTAGCGGGGGGGCCGGAGACCCAGTACTTC. The chain recombines TRBV2 with TRBJ2-5; 12 nucleotides agree with TRBD2. V trimming: 6 bases; J trimming: 5 bases; junction bases outside the gene matches: 10. Germline V CDR1 and CDR2: SNHLY, FYNNEI. This CDR3 region has 16 residues.

This clonotype was detected only a few times. V is TRBV19 and J is TRBJ1-1; 10 bases line up with TRBD1. V shed 2 bases and J 7 bases; nucleotides not matched to a gene: 4. CDR3 length equals 14 residues. Looked up from germline, CDR1 is LNHDA and CDR2 is SQIVND (reference sequence). CDR3 bases: TGTGCCAGTAGTATACGAGGGGACAGGGGTGAAGCTTTCTTT. Protein sequence: CASSIRGDRGEAFF.

This clonotype was detected a few times. The chain has TRBV11-2 and TRBJ2-2, with D perhaps given as TRBD1 or TRBD2 (5 bases each). The V gene lost 6 bases and the J gene lost 2 bases, with 16 bases spanning the gap. Germline CDR1 SGHAT, CDR2 FQNNGV. CDR3 length: 16 amino acids. The CDR3 loop reads CASSFRYGANTGELFF. DNA for the CDR3: TGTGCCAGCAGTTTTCGGTACGGGGCCAACACCGGGGAGCTGTTTTTT.

This clonotype was found a few times. The chain links TRBV18 to TRBJ1-2, with D possibly matching TRBD1 (5 bases). CDR1 and CDR2 from the germline V gene are KGHSH and LQKENI. This CDR3 is built from 14 residues. V dropped 4 bases and J dropped 4 bases, with 13 bases sitting between them. In DNA form, the CDR3 reads TGTGCCAGCTCACAGGATGAAAGGGGCTATGGCTACACCTTC. It is translated as CASSQDERGYGYTF.

This clonotype came up a few times. This chain links TRBV6-1 with TRBJ2-5; D may be TRBD1 (6 bases). V was cut by 2 bases and J by 2 bases, with 12 bases left in between. Germline assignment: CDR1 MNHNS and CDR2 SASEGT. The CDR3 runs 15 residues. Written as DNA, the CDR3 is TGTGCCAGCAGTGAACAGGGTAGGGGGCAAGAGACCCAGTACTTC. The encoded protein is CASSEQGRGQETQYF.

CDR3 in amino acids: CSAPGLPSQETQYF. The CDR3 DNA reads as TGCAGTGCTCCGGGACTACCTTCCCAAGAGACCCAGTACTTC. J is TRBJ2-5 and V is TRBV20-1; 7 bases line up with TRBD2. The CDR3 contains 14 residues. Germline V gene lookup returns CDR1 DFQATT and CDR2 SNEGSKA (reference sequence). After removal of 5 bases from V and 1 base from J, the junction contained 7 bases not matched to a gene.

This clonotype has only a few counts. The chain links TRBV5-4 to TRBJ1-6; unclear D gene. Per germline, CDR1 SGHNT and CDR2 YYREEE (reference sequence). The CDR3 extends over 13 amino acids. Trimming shortened V by 1 base and J by 7 bases, and 6 bases separated the two germline ends. This CDR3 is CASSLSSNSPLHF. As DNA, the CDR3 is TGTGCCAGCAGCTTGAGCTCGAATTCACCCCTCCACTTT.

A remark on this clonotype: The junction does not match germline at one end; this may be a read error. The rearrangement joins TRBV30 to TRBJ2-3, with 7 bases matching TRBD2. Germline CDR1 and CDR2: GTSNPN and SVGIG (reference sequence). This CDR3 is 12 amino acids long. CDR3 bases: TGTGCCTGGAGTGGGGGAGGGTCCGAGCGTCGTTTT. It codes for CAWSGGGSERRF.

The CDR3 protein is CSVLFRVRSYNEQFF. The CDR3 bases are TGCAGCGTACTCTTTAGGGTTAGATCCTACAATGAGCAGTTCTTC. V is TRBV29-1 and J is TRBJ2-1; D uncertain. Germline-derived CDR1 and CDR2 are SQVTM and ANQGSEA. The V and J ends lost 6 bases and 1 base respectively, with 16 bases between them. This CDR3 region has 15 residues.

This sequence joins TRBV6-1 and TRBJ2-7; TRBD2 aligns across 8 bases. Germline V CDR1 and CDR2: MNHNS, SASEGT. The CDR3 contains 14 residues. J gave up 5 bases and V 7 bases, and 10 bases lay outside the gene matches. CDR3 DNA: TGTGCCAGCACCAAACCCGGGACTAGTAACGAGCAGTACTTC. Amino acid sequence: CASTKPGTSNEQYF.

CDR3 protein: CASSLEGRVGTGELFF. CDR3 in DNA: TGTGCCAGCAGCTTAGAGGGCAGGGTAGGAACCGGGGAGCTGTTTTTT. This chain joins TRBV7-6 and TRBJ2-2, with a tentative D call TRBD1 (5 bases). The V gene lost 1 base and the J gene lost 5 bases, with 14 bases spanning the gap. Germline CDR1 is SGHVS and CDR2 is FNYEAQ. This CDR3 region has 16 residues. The full variable domain, completed using reference TRBV7-6 and TRBJ2-2, is GAGVSQSPRYKVTKRGQDVALRCDPISGHVSLYWYRQALGQGPEFLTYFNYEAQQDKSGLPNDRFSAERPEGSISTLTIQRTEQRDSAMYRCASSLEGRVGTGELFFGEGSRLTVL.

V gene TRBV6-1 combines with J gene TRBJ1-6, with D possibly matching TRBD1 (6 bases). This CDR3 is built from 16 residues. Germline CDR1 reads MNHNS; CDR2 reads SASEGT. The V end was cut by 11 bases, the J end by 0 bases, with 17 bases between. The CDR3 sequence: CAVGQGLSSYNSPLHF. CDR3 coding DNA: TGTGCCGTAGGGCAGGGGCTTTCCTCCTATAATTCACCCCTCCACTTT.

V usage is TRBV7-9 and J usage is TRBJ2-5; possibly TRBD1 for D (6 bases). The V gene lost 5 bases and the J gene lost 7 bases, with 17 bases spanning the gap. Germline V gene sequence: CDR1 SEHNR, CDR2 FQNEAQ (reference sequence). This CDR3 is 14 amino acids long. The CDR3 DNA sequence: TGTGCCAGCAGCCCACACAGGGAAGGCGCGACCCAGTACTTC. This encodes CASSPHREGATQYF.

This clonotype has only a few counts. The chain recombines TRBV19 with TRBJ1-3; D may be TRBD1 (6 bases). CDR1 and CDR2 (germline): LNHDA, SQIVND (reference sequence). The V end lost 7 bases, the J end lost 0 bases, and 16 bases lay between the germline ends. The CDR3 is 16 residues long. CDR3 sequence (DNA): TGTGCCAGTATGAGGAATACAGGGAGCTCTGGAAACACCATATATTTT. Translated, it gives CASMRNTGSSGNTIYF.

The chain is built from TRBV6-5 and TRBJ2-7; maybe TRBD1 (5 bases). Germline CDR1 MNHEY, CDR2 SVGAGI. With 4 bases removed from V and 0 bases from J, the gap between germline ends came to 13 bases. This CDR3 is built from 15 residues. The CDR3 region is CASSSTGAGSYEQYF. The CDR3 region has the DNA TGTGCCAGCAGTTCCACAGGTGCCGGCTCCTACGAGCAGTACTTC.

In the case of this clonotype: Compared with germline, one end of the junction differs, possibly owing to a read error. The chain employs TRBV4-2 and TRBJ1-5; the match to TRBD1 covers 7 bases. Germline values: CDR1 LGHNA, CDR2 YNFKEQ. There are 15 residues in the CDR3. CDR3 sequence reads: CTSSQADRDVQPQHF. CDR3 coding DNA: TGTACCAGCAGCCAAGCCGACAGGGACGTTCAGCCCCAGCATTTT.

This clonotype has more than one count but fewer than ten. The J gene is TRBJ2-7, the V gene TRBV6-2 or TRBV6-3; TRBD1 agrees at 7 bases. V trimming: 5 bases; J trimming: 0 bases; junction bases outside the gene matches: 7. Germline CDR1 MNHEY, CDR2 SVGEGT. The CDR3 is 15 amino acids. CDR3: CASSGRDRYSYEQYF. CDR3 in DNA: TGTGCCAGCAGTGGCCGGGACAGATACTCCTACGAGCAGTACTTC.

The V call is TRBV6-5, the J call TRBJ2-7, with TRBD1 matching over 10 bases. CDR3 length equals 15 residues. CDR1 is MNHEY and CDR2 is SVGAGI in the germline V gene. The ends lost 6 bases at V and 5 bases at J; junction bases unmatched: 10. CDR3 sequence reads: CASSNSDRGTHEQYF. The CDR3 DNA sequence: TGTGCCAGCAGCAACTCGGACAGGGGGACCCACGAGCAGTACTTC.

The CDR3 coding sequence is TGTGCCAGCAGTGGTGGGTACCAGCCCCAGCATTTT. Translated, it gives CASSGGYQPQHF. V usage is TRBV2 and J usage is TRBJ1-5; D ambiguous. V lost 4 bases, J lost 7 bases, and 8 bases lay in between. The germline gives CDR1 SNHLY, CDR2 FYNNEI. The CDR3 consists of 12 residues.

J is TRBJ1-6 and V is TRBV6-1; D not resolved. V gave up 2 bases and J gave up 0 bases, with 5 bases separating them. This CDR3 spans 15 amino acids. Germline CDR1 and CDR2: MNHNS and SASEGT. The DNA for the CDR3 is TGTGCCAGCAGTGAAACCAGCTCCTATAATTCACCCCTCCACTTT. Protein product: CASSETSSYNSPLHF.

This clonotype was detected only once. The chain joins TRBV5-1 to TRBJ2-1, with D possibly being TRBD1 or TRBD2 (5 bases each). V lost 3 bases to trimming and J lost 4 bases, with 14 bases between them. Germline V lookup: CDR1 SGHRS, CDR2 YFSETQ. The CDR3 has 15 residues. CDR3: CASSSSGTDYNEQFF. The CDR3 DNA is TGCGCCAGCAGCTCGTCCGGGACGGATTACAATGAGCAGTTCTTC.

This clonotype showed up just once. V usage is TRBV12-3 or TRBV12-4 and J usage is TRBJ1-1; D may be TRBD1 (5 bases). The CDR3 length is 14 residues. V was clipped by 6 bases and J by 0 bases, with 11 bases between them. The CDR3 nucleotides read TGTGCCAGCAGAAAAAGGGGTTTGAACACTGAAGCTTTCTTT. This translates into CASRKRGLNTEAFF.

The chain uses TRBV20-1 and TRBJ2-7, with 8 bases aligning to TRBD2. CDR3 length equals 14 residues. Germline CDR1 reads DFQATT; CDR2 reads SNEGSKA (reference sequence). Trimming cost V 5 bases and J 6 bases; bases outside gene matches: 12. CDR3 sequence (DNA): TGCAGTGCTTCACCGGCTAGCGGGTTAACCGAGCAGTACTTC. Residues: CSASPASGLTEQYF.

J is TRBJ1-6 and V is TRBV30; 7 bases map to TRBD1. This CDR3 comprises 15 residues. Germline V gives CDR1 GTSNPN, CDR2 SVGIG (reference sequence). V trimming: 4 bases; J trimming: 0 bases; junction bases outside the gene matches: 3. Here the CDR3 DNA reads TGTGCCTGGACACAGGGGAGCTCCTATAATTCACCCCTCCACTTT. It encodes CAWTQGSSYNSPLHF.